The rows below give T cell receptor beta chains drawn from one sample of a study of blood T cell repertoires in COVID-19. The method was immunoSEQ multiplex PCR; TCRdb's version includes in-frame clones alone and lacks a portion of them. The sample lists more than 300,000 clones; 70% to 90% were seen once. Sequenced input: PBMCs or T cells enriched from blood (not recorded which). The source of these receptors is a woman younger than 35 who had recovered from COVID-19. The CDR3 runs from the conserved cysteine through the conserved F or W. D genes are given only for firm matches. Only part of the rows carry a size: once, few, many, or a class if the clone is expanded.

>TRBV11-2|TRBJ2-7|TRBD1|NA
TGTGCCAGCAGCTTAGGGACAGGGGACTACTACGAGCAGTACTTC
CASSLGTGDYYEQYF
>TRBV9|TRBJ1-1|NA|once
TGTGCCAGCAGCGTAGGTTCTGGGGGCTACACTGAAGCTTTCTTT
CASSVGSGGYTEAFF
>TRBV19|TRBJ1-2|NA|NA
TGTGCCAGTAGTATAGATTTCAGGGAACGAGGCTACACCTTC
CASSIDFRERGYTF
>TRBV11-2|TRBJ2-2|TRBD2|once
TGTGCCAGCAGCACCAGACTAGCGGGGGGGCCCTCGGTCGGGGAGCTGTTTTTT
CASSTRLAGGPSVGELFF
>TRBV20-1|TRBJ2-1|NA|NA
TGCAGTGCTAGTGGGGCCGCCTACAATGAGCAGTTCTTC
CSASGAAYNEQFF
>TRBV11-1|TRBJ1-1|TRBD1|NA
TGTGCCAGCAGCTTAGATGACAGGGGGTCTACTGAAGCTTTCTTT
CASSLDDRGSTEAFF
>TRBV7-9|TRBJ2-7|TRBD1|NA
TGTGCCAGCAGCGACCGGGACAGACCCTACGAGCAGTACTTC
CASSDRDRPYEQYF
>TRBV30|TRBJ2-2|NA|NA
TGTGCCTGGAGCGGGGGAAGCGGGGAGCTGTTTTTT
CAWSGGSGELFF
>TRBV6-1|TRBJ1-3|NA|NA
TGTGCCAGCAGTGAAAGTAGCGGCTCTGGAAACACCATATATTTT
CASSESSGSGNTIYF
>TRBV5-1|TRBJ2-3|NA|NA
TGCGCCAGCAGCCCGACAGGGGTCGGGGGGCATACGCAGTATTTT
CASSPTGVGGHTQYF
>TRBV24-1|TRBJ1-2|TRBD1|NA
TGTGCCACCAGTGATTCCGGGACAGCTTTTCAATCCTATGGCTACACCTTC
CATSDSGTAFQSYGYTF
>TRBV14|TRBJ2-7|NA|NA
TGTGCCAGCAGCCAAGACCCCAACAGGGAAGACGAGCAGTACTTC
CASSQDPNREDEQYF
>TRBV6-1|TRBJ1-2|NA|NA
TGTGCCAGCAGTGAAGTACCCGGGACAATCAGGCATGGCTACACCTTC
CASSEVPGTIRHGYTF
>TRBV3-1/TRBV3-2|TRBJ1-1|NA|NA
TGTGCCAGCAGCCAGAGCAGGGTCACTGAAGCTTTCTTT
CASSQSRVTEAFF
>TRBV5-6|TRBJ2-7|NA|NA
TGTGCCAGCAGCTTGGGAGTAAGAGCCCCCTCCTACGAGCAGTACTTC
CASSLGVRAPSYEQYF
>TRBV21-1|TRBJ2-2|NA|NA
TGTGCCAGCAGCATCACCGCAGGGAAGGAGAACACCGGGGAGCTGTTTTTT
CASSITAGKENTGELFF
>TRBV5-1|TRBJ2-7|NA|NA
TGCGCCAGCAGCACCGGACAACCCCCGGAAGCCGAGCAGTACTTC
CASSTGQPPEAEQYF
>TRBV5-1|TRBJ2-1|TRBD2|NA
TGCGCCAGCAGTGAGGGACTAGCGGGTTGGGGTGAGCAGTTCTTC
CASSEGLAGWGEQFF
>TRBV3-1/TRBV3-2|TRBJ2-5|TRBD2|NA
TGTGCCAGCAGCCAAGCCACTAGCGGGGTACGAGAGACCCAGTACTTC
CASSQATSGVRETQYF
>TRBV15|TRBJ2-5|NA|NA
TGTGCCACCAGCAGAGAGCGGGGAACAGAGACCCAGTACTTC
CATSRERGTETQYF
>TRBV10-3|TRBJ2-2|NA|NA
TGTGCCATCAGTGAGTTAACAGGGTTTACGGCCGGGGAGCTGTTTTTT
CAISELTGFTAGELFF
>TRBV18|TRBJ2-1|NA|NA
TGTGCCAGCTCACCATCGCTAAATGAGCAGTTCTTC
CASSPSLNEQFF
>TRBV15|TRBJ2-3|TRBD2|once
TGTGCCACCAGCAGAGATCATCGCGGGGGGGCCGGGACAGATACGCAGTATTTT
CATSRDHRGGAGTDTQYF
>TRBV7-8|TRBJ2-3|TRBD1|NA
TGTGCCAGCAGCACGGGACAGGGGTGGGGAACAGATACGCAGTATTTT
CASSTGQGWGTDTQYF
>TRBV2|TRBJ1-2|NA|NA
TGTGCCAACCGGACAGCTAACTATGGCTACACCTTC
CANRTANYGYTF
>TRBV5-5|TRBJ2-7|NA|NA
TGTGCCAGCAGCCCGGAGGAGGGATCCTACGAGCAGTACTTC
CASSPEEGSYEQYF
>TRBV19|TRBJ1-5|TRBD1|NA
TGTGCCAGTAGTATGGGATGGGGGGACAGGGCGGATCAGCCCCAGCATTTT
CASSMGWGDRADQPQHF
>TRBV19|TRBJ2-3|TRBD1|NA
TGTGCCAGTAGTATTGGGACAGGGAAGACAGATACGCAGTATTTT
CASSIGTGKTDTQYF
>TRBV6-2/TRBV6-3|TRBJ2-7|TRBD1|NA
TGTGCCAGCAGTTACTCGATGCCTATTACGGGACAGGGAGTACCCACCTACGAGCAGTACTTC
CASSYSMPITGQGVPTYEQYF
>TRBV19|TRBJ1-5|NA|NA
TGTGCCAGTAGTATGCCTCAGGGGAGGGCTAGCAATCAGCCCCAGCATTTT
CASSMPQGRASNQPQHF
>TRBV28|TRBJ2-1|TRBD2|NA
TGTGCCAGCAGCCGCGGGGGATTGAATGAGCAGTTCTTC
CASSRGGLNEQFF
>TRBV6-4|TRBJ2-1|TRBD2|few
TGTGCCAGCAGTGACTCGGTCAGCGGGGGAAGTAGTGAGCAGTTCTTC
CASSDSVSGGSSEQFF
>TRBV3-1/TRBV3-2|TRBJ1-6|TRBD1|NA
TGTGCCAGCAGCCAAATGGGACAGGGTAATTCACCCCTCCACTTT
CASSQMGQGNSPLHF
>TRBV27|TRBJ1-5|NA|NA
TGTGCCAGCAGCCTCCGAGGCAGCGGTCAGCCCCAGCATTTT
CASSLRGSGQPQHF
>TRBV7-2|TRBJ1-2|NA|NA
TGTGCCAGCGGAAACGCGGGTGGCTACACCTTC
CASGNAGGYTF
>TRBV5-6|TRBJ1-1|TRBD1|NA
TGTGCCAGCAGCGCGACAGGGTCGGCGGCTGAAGCTTTCTTT
CASSATGSAAEAFF
>TRBV6-5|TRBJ2-1|NA|NA
TGTGCCAGCAGATATATCGGGTTTGATGAGCAGTTCTTC
CASRYIGFDEQFF
>TRBV7-3|TRBJ2-2|NA|NA
TGTGCCAGCAGCTTAAATACAGCTAACACCGGGGAGCTGTTTTTT
CASSLNTANTGELFF
>TRBV5-5|TRBJ1-6|NA|NA
TGTGCCAGCAGCTTGGGGGGCTTTGCGAATTCACCCCTCCACTTT
CASSLGGFANSPLHF
>TRBV11-2|TRBJ1-6|NA|NA
TGTGCCAGCACCCACTATAATTCACCCCTCCACTTT
CASTHYNSPLHF
>TRBV5-6|TRBJ2-7|NA|NA
TGTGCCAGCAGCTTGAATATCTACGAGCAGTACTTC
CASSLNIYEQYF
>TRBV30|TRBJ1-2|NA|NA
TGTGCCTGGAGTGTATTAGGCAGGGGAACTAATGGCTACACCTTC
CAWSVLGRGTNGYTF
>TRBV6-5|TRBJ2-5|NA|NA
TGTGCCAGCAGTTTCAGGGGGGCTAGACAAGAGACCCAGTACTTC
CASSFRGARQETQYF
>TRBV4-1|TRBJ2-7|TRBD1|NA
TGCGCCAGCAACCAAGGTTGGAAAGGGGGACAGGCCTTCAACGAGCAGTACTTC
CASNQGWKGGQAFNEQYF
>TRBV28|TRBJ2-1|NA|NA
TGTGCCAGCAGTTTACCCTTGGCTGAGCAGTTCTTC
CASSLPLAEQFF
>TRBV4-1|TRBJ1-6|NA|NA
TGCGCCAGCAGCCAAGGCCCCGCCAGGGAATTGCATTCACCCCTCCACTTT
CASSQGPARELHSPLHF
>TRBV27|TRBJ2-1|NA|NA
TGTGCCAGCAGACTTCTTTTAGAAGATGAGCAGTTCTTC
CASRLLLEDEQFF
>TRBV5-6|TRBJ2-5|NA|NA
TGTGCCAGCAGCTTGGACCTACTAGCTGGGACCCAGTACTTC
CASSLDLLAGTQYF
>TRBV7-8|TRBJ1-4|NA|NA
TGTGCCAGCAGCTTGGGCCTCTCTGAAAAACTGTTTTTT
CASSLGLSEKLFF
>TRBV18|TRBJ1-1|NA|NA
TGTGCCAGCTCACCGTCAGCGATGAACACTGAAGCTTTCTTT
CASSPSAMNTEAFF
>TRBV29-1|TRBJ2-1|TRBD2|NA
TGCAGCGTCGGGCCTGGGACTAGCGGGGTTGGTGAGCAGTTCTTC
CSVGPGTSGVGEQFF
>TRBV5-5|TRBJ1-6|TRBD1|NA
TGTGCCAGCAGCTTGGAGTGGACAGGGATAAATAATTCACCCCTCCACTTT
CASSLEWTGINNSPLHF
>TRBV2|TRBJ2-5|NA|NA
TGTGCCAGCAGGCCCCGGGACTCGATCATGGCCCAGTACTTC
CASRPRDSIMAQYF
>TRBV18|TRBJ1-4|TRBD1|NA
TGTGCCAGCTCACCCCCGGGACAGCCTAATGAAAAACTGTTTTTT
CASSPPGQPNEKLFF